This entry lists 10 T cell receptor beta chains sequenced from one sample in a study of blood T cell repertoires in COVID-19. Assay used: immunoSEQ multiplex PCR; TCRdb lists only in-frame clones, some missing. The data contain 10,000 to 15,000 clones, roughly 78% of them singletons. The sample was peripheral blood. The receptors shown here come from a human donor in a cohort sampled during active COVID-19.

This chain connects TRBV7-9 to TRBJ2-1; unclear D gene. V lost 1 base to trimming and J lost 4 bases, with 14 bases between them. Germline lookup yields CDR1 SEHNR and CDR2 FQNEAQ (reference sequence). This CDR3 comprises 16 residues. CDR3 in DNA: TGTGCCAGCAGCTTAGTTATATTAGCCCTTTACAATGAGCAGTTCTTC. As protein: CASSLVILALYNEQFF.

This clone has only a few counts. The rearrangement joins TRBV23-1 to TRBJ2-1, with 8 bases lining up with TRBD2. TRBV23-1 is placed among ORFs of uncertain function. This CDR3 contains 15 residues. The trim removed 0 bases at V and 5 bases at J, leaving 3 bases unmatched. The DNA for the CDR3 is TGCGCCAGCAGTCAATCGAGCGGGGGCGACAATGAGCAGTTCTTC. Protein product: CASSQSSGGDNEQFF.

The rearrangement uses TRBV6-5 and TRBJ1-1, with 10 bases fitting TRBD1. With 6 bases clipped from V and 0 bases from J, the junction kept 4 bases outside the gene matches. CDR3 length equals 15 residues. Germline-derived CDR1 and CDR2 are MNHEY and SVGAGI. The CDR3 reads CASRGDRGMNTEAFF. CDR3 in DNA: TGTGCCAGCAGAGGGGACAGGGGTATGAACACTGAAGCTTTCTTT.

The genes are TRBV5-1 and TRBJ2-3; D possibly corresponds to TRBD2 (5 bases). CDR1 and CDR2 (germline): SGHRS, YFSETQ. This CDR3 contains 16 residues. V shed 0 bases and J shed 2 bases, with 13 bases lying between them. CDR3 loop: CASSLGPGGLTDTQYF. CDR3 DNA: TGCGCCAGCAGCTTGGGCCCAGGAGGTCTCACAGATACGCAGTATTTT.

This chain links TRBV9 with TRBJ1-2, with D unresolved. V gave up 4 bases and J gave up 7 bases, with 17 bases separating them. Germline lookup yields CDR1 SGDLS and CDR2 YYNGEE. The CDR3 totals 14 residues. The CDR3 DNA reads TGTGCCAGCAGCTTCGACCTGTTGACGGGTGGCTACACCTTC. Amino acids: CASSFDLLTGGYTF. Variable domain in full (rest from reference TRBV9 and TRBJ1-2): DSGVTQTPKHLITATGQRVTLRCSPRSGDLSVYWYQQSLDQGLQFLIQYYNGEERAKGNILERFSAQQFPDLHSELNLSSLELGDSALYFCASSFDLLTGGYTFGSGTRLTVV.

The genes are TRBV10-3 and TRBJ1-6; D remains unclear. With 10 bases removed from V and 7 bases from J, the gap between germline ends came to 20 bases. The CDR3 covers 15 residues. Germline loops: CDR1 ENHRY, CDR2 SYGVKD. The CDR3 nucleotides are TGTGCCACCGAGGAAGACGCCTCGAGGAATTCACCCCTCCACTTT. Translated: CATEEDASRNSPLHF.

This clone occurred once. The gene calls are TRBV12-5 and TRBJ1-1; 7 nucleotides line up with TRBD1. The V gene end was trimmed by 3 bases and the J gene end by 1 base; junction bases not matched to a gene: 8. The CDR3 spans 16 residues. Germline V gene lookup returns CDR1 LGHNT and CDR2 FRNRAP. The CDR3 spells CASGFTRQGANTEAFF. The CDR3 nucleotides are TGTGCTAGTGGTTTTACGCGACAGGGCGCGAACACTGAAGCTTTCTTT.

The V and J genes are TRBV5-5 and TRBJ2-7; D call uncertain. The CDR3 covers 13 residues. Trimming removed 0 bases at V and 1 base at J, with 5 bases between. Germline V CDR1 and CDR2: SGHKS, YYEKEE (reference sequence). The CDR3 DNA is TGTGCCAGCAGCTTGGCAGGTTCCTACGAGCAGTACTTC. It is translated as CASSLAGSYEQYF.

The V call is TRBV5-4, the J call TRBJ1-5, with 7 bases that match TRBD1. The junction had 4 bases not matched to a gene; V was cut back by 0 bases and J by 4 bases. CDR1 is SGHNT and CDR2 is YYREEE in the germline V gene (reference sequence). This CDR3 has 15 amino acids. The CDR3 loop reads CASSLGGTENQPQHF. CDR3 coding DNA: TGTGCCAGCAGCTTGGGCGGGACAGAGAATCAGCCCCAGCATTTT.

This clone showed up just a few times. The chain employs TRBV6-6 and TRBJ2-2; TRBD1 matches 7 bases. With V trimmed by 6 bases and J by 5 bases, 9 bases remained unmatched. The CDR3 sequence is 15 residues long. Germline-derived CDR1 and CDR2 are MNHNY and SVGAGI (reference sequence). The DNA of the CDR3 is TGTGCCAGCAGCCTTGGGGGACAGTCAACCGGGGAGCTGTTTTTT. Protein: CASSLGGQSTGELFF.